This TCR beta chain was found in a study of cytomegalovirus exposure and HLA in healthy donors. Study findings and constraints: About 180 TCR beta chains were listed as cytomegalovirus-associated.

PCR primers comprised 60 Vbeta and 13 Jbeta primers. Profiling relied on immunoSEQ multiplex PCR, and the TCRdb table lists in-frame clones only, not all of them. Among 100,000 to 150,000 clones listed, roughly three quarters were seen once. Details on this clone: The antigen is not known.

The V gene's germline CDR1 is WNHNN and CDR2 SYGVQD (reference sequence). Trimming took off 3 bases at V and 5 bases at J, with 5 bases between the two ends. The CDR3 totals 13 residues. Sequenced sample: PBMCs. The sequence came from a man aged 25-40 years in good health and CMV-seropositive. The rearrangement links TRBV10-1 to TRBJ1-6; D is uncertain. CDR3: CASSERDNSPLHF. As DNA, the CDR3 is TGCGCCAGCAGTGAACGGGATAATTCACCCCTCCACTTT.